What follows are 6 T cell receptor beta chains derived from one specimen sequenced in a study of beta chain features in type 1 diabetes. Study results and limitations: Shorter TCRB CDR3s, moderately but significantly so, were found in Type 1 diabetes patients in all four CD4+ subsets.

These TCRs' antigens remain unknown. TCRB transcripts that were expressed got sequenced, as all of the isolated RNA had been reverse transcribed. TCRdb's copy holds only in-frame clones and misses some; the assay was immunoSEQ multiplex PCR. The sample holds some 250,000 clones, approximately 15% seen once. Specimen: naive CD4+ T cells from blood. Receptors originate from a man aged 25-45 years with type 1 diabetes.

This clone has just one count. The CDR3 sequence: CASSSDSGNTIYF. The CDR3 DNA sequence: TGTGCCAGCAGTTCAGACTCTGGAAACACCATATATTTT. The genes are TRBV2 and TRBJ1-3, with D unclear. Trimming cost V 5 bases and J 0 bases, with 5 bases left between them. The V gene's germline CDR1 is SNHLY and CDR2 FYNNEI. This CDR3 spans 13 amino acids.

This clone has only a few counts. The V and J genes are TRBV11-3 and TRBJ2-3; tentative D call: TRBD1 (6 bases). CDR1 is SGHNT, CDR2 YENEEA, per germline. The CDR3 is made up of 14 amino acids. The germline V and J ends were trimmed by 5 bases and 6 bases, with 15 bases remaining between them. The CDR3 here is CASSLDRSGDTQYF. DNA for the CDR3: TGTGCCAGCAGCCTTGACAGGTCCGGGGATACGCAGTATTTT.

The genes are TRBV5-1 and TRBJ2-3, with 9 nucleotides matching TRBD2. J gave up 7 bases and V 4 bases, and 7 bases lay outside the gene matches. This CDR3 comprises 14 residues. In germline, CDR1 is SGHRS, CDR2 YFSETQ. The CDR3 bases are TGCGCCAGCAGCGGTAGCGGGGGAGGATATACGCAGTATTTT. Translating gives CASSGSGGGYTQYF.

A few counts support this clone. Within the sample, other DNA sequences also encode this same CDR3. The rearrangement uses TRBV5-4 and TRBJ2-5; D gene ambiguous. The CDR3 spans 11 residues. Looked up from germline, CDR1 is SGHNT and CDR2 is YYREEE (reference sequence). Deletions cut 2 bases from V and 5 bases from J, with 4 bases between. This CDR3 reads CASSFRETQYF. The CDR3 coding sequence is TGTGCCAGCAGCTTTCGGGAGACCCAGTACTTC.

Only a few counts were recorded for this clone. This chain joins TRBV2 and TRBJ2-5, with D unresolved. Germline CDR1 is SNHLY and CDR2 is FYNNEI. The CDR3 runs 11 residues. The V gene lost 6 bases and the J gene lost 4 bases, with 6 bases spanning the gap. Written as DNA, the CDR3 is TGTGCCAGCAGCAGTGGAGAGACCCAGTACTTC. As protein: CASSSGETQYF.

This clone has more than one count but fewer than ten. DNA for the CDR3: TGTGCCTGGAGGTTTCCCGTAAGCGCCAAAAACATTCAGTACTTC. Its translation: CAWRFPVSAKNIQYF. This chain connects TRBV30 to TRBJ2-4; D uncertain. Trimming stripped 3 bases from V and 1 base from J, with 13 bases between. The CDR3 runs 15 residues. CDR1 and CDR2 (germline): GTSNPN, SVGIG (reference sequence).